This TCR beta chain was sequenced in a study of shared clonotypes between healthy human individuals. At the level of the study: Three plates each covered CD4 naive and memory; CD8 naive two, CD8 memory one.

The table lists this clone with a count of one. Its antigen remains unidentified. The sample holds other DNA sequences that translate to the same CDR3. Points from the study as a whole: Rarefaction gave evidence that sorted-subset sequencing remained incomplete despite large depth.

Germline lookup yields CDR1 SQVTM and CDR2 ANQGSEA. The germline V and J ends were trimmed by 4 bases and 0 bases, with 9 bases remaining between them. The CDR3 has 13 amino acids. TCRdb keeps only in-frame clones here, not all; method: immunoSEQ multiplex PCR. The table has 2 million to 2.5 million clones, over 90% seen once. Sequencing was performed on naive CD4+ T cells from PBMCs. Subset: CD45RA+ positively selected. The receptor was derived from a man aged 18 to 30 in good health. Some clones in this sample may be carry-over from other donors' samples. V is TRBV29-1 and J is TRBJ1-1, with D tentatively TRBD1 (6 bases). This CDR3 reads CSVAGVMNTEAFF. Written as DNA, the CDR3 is TGCAGCGTTGCAGGGGTGATGAACACTGAAGCTTTCTTT.